Listed here are 5 T cell receptor beta chains from one sample, sequenced in a study of blood T cell repertoires in COVID-19. Generated by immunoSEQ multiplex PCR, the TCRdb table keeps only in-frame clones and is missing some. The sample has over 300,000 clones, around 90% seen once. The material sequenced was PBMCs or T cells enriched from blood (not recorded which). These receptors all come from a woman aged 25 to 39 who had recovered from COVID-19.

The chain is built from TRBV12-3 or TRBV12-4 and TRBJ1-1; D is ambiguous. The CDR3 covers 12 residues. The V end was cut by 6 bases, the J end by 3 bases, with 8 bases between. DNA for the CDR3: TGTGCCAGCAGCCGGAGGGACACTGAAGCTTTCTTT. Translating gives CASSRRDTEAFF.

The V and J genes are TRBV30 and TRBJ1-2, with D maybe TRBD1 (5 bases). CDR3 length equals 12 residues. Trimming shortened V by 4 bases and J by 7 bases, and 13 bases separated the two germline ends. CDR1 and CDR2 from the germline V gene are GTSNPN and SVGIG (reference sequence). For the CDR3, the DNA is TGTGCCTGGATCCGCCGGGGGGGTGGCTACACCTTC. It codes for CAWIRRGGGYTF.

The V call is TRBV18, the J call TRBJ1-5; a weak D match, TRBD1 (5 bases). V lost 1 base and J lost 0, with 19 bases in between. From germline, CDR1 is KGHSH and CDR2 LQKENI. This CDR3 region has 19 residues. The CDR3 sequence: CASSPRDSVGAYSNQPQHF. CDR3 sequence (DNA): TGTGCCAGCTCACCACGCGACAGCGTAGGGGCATATAGCAATCAGCCCCAGCATTTT.

V gene TRBV6-5 combines with J gene TRBJ1-6, with TRBD1 as a possible D gene (5 bases). Between the trimmed V and J ends, which lost 6 bases and 4 bases, there was a span of 10 bases. The CDR3 is 14 amino acids. Germline lookup yields CDR1 MNHEY and CDR2 SVGAGI. Written as DNA, the CDR3 is TGTGCCAGCAGCTTGACAGCATATAATTCACCCCTCCACTTT. This sequence encodes CASSLTAYNSPLHF.

V gene TRBV15 combines with J gene TRBJ1-5; possible D gene TRBD1, 6 bases. V was cut by 3 bases and J by 3 bases, with 9 bases left in between. Germline V gene sequence: CDR1 LNHNV, CDR2 YYDKDF (reference sequence). The CDR3 spans 14 residues. CDR3 residues: CATSSRGSNQPQHF. Here the CDR3 DNA reads TGTGCCACCAGCAGCAGGGGTTCCAATCAGCCCCAGCATTTT.